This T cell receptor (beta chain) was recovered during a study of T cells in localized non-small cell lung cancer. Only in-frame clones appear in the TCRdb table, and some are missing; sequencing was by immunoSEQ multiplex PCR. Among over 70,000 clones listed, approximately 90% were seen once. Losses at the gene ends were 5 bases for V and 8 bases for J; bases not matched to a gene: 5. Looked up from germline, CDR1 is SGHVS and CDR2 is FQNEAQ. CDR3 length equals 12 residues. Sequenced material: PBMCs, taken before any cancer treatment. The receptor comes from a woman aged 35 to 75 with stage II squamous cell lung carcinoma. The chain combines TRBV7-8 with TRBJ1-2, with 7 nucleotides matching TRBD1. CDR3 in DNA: TGTGCCAGCAGCCCCCGGACAGGAGGCTACACCTTC. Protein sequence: CASSPRTGGYTF.